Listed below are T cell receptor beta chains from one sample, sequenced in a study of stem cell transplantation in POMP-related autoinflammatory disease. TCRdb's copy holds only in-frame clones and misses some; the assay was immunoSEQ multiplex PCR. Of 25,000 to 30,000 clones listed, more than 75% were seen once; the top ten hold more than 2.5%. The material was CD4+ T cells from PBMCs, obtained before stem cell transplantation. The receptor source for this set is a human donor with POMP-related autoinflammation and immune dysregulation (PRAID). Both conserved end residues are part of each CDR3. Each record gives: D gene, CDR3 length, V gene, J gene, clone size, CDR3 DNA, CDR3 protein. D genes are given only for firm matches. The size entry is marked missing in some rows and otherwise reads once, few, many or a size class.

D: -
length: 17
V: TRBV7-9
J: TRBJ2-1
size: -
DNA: TGTGCCAGCAGCCCGATGGGGGGCCGGGGGTCCTACAATGAGCAGTTCTTC
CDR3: CASSPMGGRGSYNEQFF

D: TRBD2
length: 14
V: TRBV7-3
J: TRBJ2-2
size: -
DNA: TGTGCCAGCAGCTGGACTAGCGGGACCGGGGAGCTGTTTTTT
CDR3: CASSWTSGTGELFF

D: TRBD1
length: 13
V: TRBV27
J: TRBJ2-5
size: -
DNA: TGTGCCAGCGGACGGACAGGCGGAGAGACCCAGTACTTC
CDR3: CASGRTGGETQYF

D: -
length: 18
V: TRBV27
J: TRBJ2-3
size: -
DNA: TGTGCCAGCAGTTCGTTGGGGGTCAGGACAGCAAGCACAGATACGCAGTATTTT
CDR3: CASSSLGVRTASTDTQYF

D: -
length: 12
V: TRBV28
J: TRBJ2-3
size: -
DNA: TGTGCCAGCAGTTTACCCCGGAATACGCAGTATTTT
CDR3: CASSLPRNTQYF

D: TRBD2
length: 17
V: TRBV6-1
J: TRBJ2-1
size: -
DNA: TGTGCCAGCAGTGAAGTACAAGGGACTAGCAGACGCAATGAGCAGTTCTTC
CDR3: CASSEVQGTSRRNEQFF

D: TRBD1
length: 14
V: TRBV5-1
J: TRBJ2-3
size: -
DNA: TGCGCCAGCAGCTTAGGGCAGGGGGAGGATACGCAGTATTTT
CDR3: CASSLGQGEDTQYF

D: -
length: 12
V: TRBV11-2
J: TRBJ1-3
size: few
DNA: TGTGCCAGCAGCTTAGTAGGAAACACCATATATTTT
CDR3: CASSLVGNTIYF

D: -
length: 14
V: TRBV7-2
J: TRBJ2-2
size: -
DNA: TGTGCCAGCAGCTTAGGGAGGCAGGTCGGGGAGCTGTTTTTT
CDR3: CASSLGRQVGELFF

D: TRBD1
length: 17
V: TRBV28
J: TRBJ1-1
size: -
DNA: TGTGCCAGTCGCCTTTTACCGGGACAGGGGGCCTACACTGAAGCTTTCTTT
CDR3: CASRLLPGQGAYTEAFF

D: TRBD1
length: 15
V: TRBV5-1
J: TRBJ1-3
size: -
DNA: TGCGCCAGCAAACTCGGGACAGGGCTAGGAAACACCATATATTTT
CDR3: CASKLGTGLGNTIYF

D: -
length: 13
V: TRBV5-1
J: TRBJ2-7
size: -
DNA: TGCGCCAGCAGCTTGGCCGTCTCCTACGAGCAGTACTTC
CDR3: CASSLAVSYEQYF

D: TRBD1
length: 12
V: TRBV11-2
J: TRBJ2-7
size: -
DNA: TGTGCCAGCAGCCCAGACAGGGGCGAGCAGTACTTC
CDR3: CASSPDRGEQYF

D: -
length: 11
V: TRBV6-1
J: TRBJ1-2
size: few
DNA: TGTGCCAGCAGCACAACCTATGGCTACACCTTC
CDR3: CASSTTYGYTF

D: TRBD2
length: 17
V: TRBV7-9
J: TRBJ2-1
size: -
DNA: TGTGCCAGCAGCTTAGAGTCTTCTAGCGGGGTGCGGAATGAGCAGTTCTTC
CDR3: CASSLESSSGVRNEQFF

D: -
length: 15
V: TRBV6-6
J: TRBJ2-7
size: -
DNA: TGTGCCACCGGAGCAGTGACAGATATATTCTACGAGCAGTACTTC
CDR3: CATGAVTDIFYEQYF

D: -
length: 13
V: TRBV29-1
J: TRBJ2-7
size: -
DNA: TGCAGCGTTGGGGCAGCGGGCCGCTACGAGCAGTACTTC
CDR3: CSVGAAGRYEQYF